These T cell receptor beta chains were read from a single sample in a study of Ad26.COV2.S vaccination and SARS-CoV-2 variants. The protocol was immunoSEQ multiplex PCR, while the TCRdb copy is restricted to in-frame clones and leaves out a portion. Among approximately 420,000 clones, 80% to 90% were seen once, and the ten largest hold approximately 3.7%. Sequencing used peripheral blood, obtained in a trial of Ad26.COV2.S vaccine versus placebo. These receptors all come from a person aged 18 to 65 who received the Ad26.COV2.S COVID-19 vaccine or a placebo. Each CDR3 is given with its conserved first and last residue. Fields, in order: D gene, V gene, J gene, clone size, CDR3 length, CDR3 DNA, CDR3 protein. D genes are given only for firm matches. The size of a clone is reported for some rows only, either as once, few or many, or as a class for expanded clones.

>-|TRBV5-1|TRBJ2-2|-|14
TGCGCCAGCAGCCTTGGAGGGGGTGCGGGGGAGCTGTTTTTT
CASSLGGGAGELFF
>-|TRBV29-1|TRBJ1-5|-|16
TGCAGCGTTGAAGAGCCTCAGGCAGGCGGCAATCAGCCCCAGCATTTT
CSVEEPQAGGNQPQHF
>-|TRBV5-1|TRBJ2-6|-|18
TGCGCCAGCAGCTTGGTAGGGATTGGGGTTGCTGGGGCCAACGTCCTGACTTTC
CASSLVGIGVAGANVLTF
>-|TRBV5-8|TRBJ1-5|few|13
TGTGCCAGCAGCTTGGAGGTCAATCAGCCCCAGCATTTT
CASSLEVNQPQHF
>-|TRBV15|TRBJ2-2|-|16
TGTGCCACCAGCAGAGCTTATCCGGAAAACACCGGGGAGCTGTTTTTT
CATSRAYPENTGELFF
>TRBD1|TRBV27|TRBJ1-4|-|18
TGTGCCAGCAGGCCCGGGACAGCAATTTTACCAACTAATGAAAAACTGTTTTTT
CASRPGTAILPTNEKLFF
>-|TRBV27|TRBJ2-7|-|14
TGTGCCATACCCTTAGGACAGACTACCTACGAGCAGTACTTC
CAIPLGQTTYEQYF
>TRBD1|TRBV5-8|TRBJ1-2|-|18
TGTGCCAGCAGCTTGACAGGGACAGGGGGGGATCCCAACTATGGCTACACCTTC
CASSLTGTGGDPNYGYTF
>-|TRBV6-4|TRBJ1-5|-|13
TGTGAGGGGTGGTGGCAGAGCAATCAGCCCCAGCATTTT
CEGWWQSNQPQHF
>-|TRBV5-4|TRBJ2-1|-|16
TGTGCCAGCAGCCGACTGGTCGAACCCTCCCCGGGAGAGCAGTTCTTC
CASSRLVEPSPGEQFF
>-|TRBV27|TRBJ1-2|-|14
TGTGCCAGCAGAGACATCTCCGCTAACTATGGCTACACCTTC
CASRDISANYGYTF
>-|TRBV19|TRBJ1-1|-|17
TGTGCCAGTAGTACCGACCTTTTGGGGGGGGCGATCACTGAAGCTTTCTTT
CASSTDLLGGAITEAFF
>-|TRBV7-2|TRBJ1-1|-|13
TGTGCCAGCAGCTTCAGGCTGAACACTGAAGCTTTCTTT
CASSFRLNTEAFF
>-|TRBV30|TRBJ2-1|-|12
TGTGCCTGGAGTCAGGACCGGAATGAGCAGTTCTTC
CAWSQDRNEQFF
>TRBD1|TRBV27|TRBJ1-6|few|15
TGTGCCAGCAGCCAAACAGGGGGTTCTAGCTCACCCCTCCACTTT
CASSQTGGSSSPLHF
>-|TRBV19|TRBJ1-3|-|18
TGTGCCAGTAGTATAGAACCCGGGGGCGCCAGCTCTGGAAACACCATATATTTT
CASSIEPGGASSGNTIYF
>-|TRBV6-5|TRBJ2-1|once|15
TGTGCCAGCAGGAGACGAGGGTCCTCCTACAATGAGCAGTTCTTC
CASRRRGSSYNEQFF
>-|TRBV2|TRBJ2-2|-|15
TGTGCCAGCAGTGAAATAGGGGGTGGCACCGGGGAGCTGTTTTTT
CASSEIGGGTGELFF
>TRBD1|TRBV14|TRBJ2-3|-|16
TGTGCCAGCAGCCACATCGGACAGGGGTTCACAGATACGCAGTATTTT
CASSHIGQGFTDTQYF
>-|TRBV6-5|TRBJ2-1|-|15
TGTGCCAGCAGATGGGCGGGTTTAGGCTACAATGAGCAGTTCTTC
CASRWAGLGYNEQFF
>-|TRBV7-8|TRBJ1-3|few|17
TGTGCCAGCAGCTTAGCGGGAGTCGGGGGCTCTGGAAACACCATATATTTT
CASSLAGVGGSGNTIYF
>TRBD2|TRBV9|TRBJ2-1|-|17
TGTGCCAGCAGAGCCGGGACTAGCGGGGGGGCACACAATGAGCAGTTCTTC
CASRAGTSGGAHNEQFF
>-|TRBV6-1|TRBJ1-4|-|14
TGTGCCAGCAGTGAACGGGCAACTAATGAAAAACTGTTTTTT
CASSERATNEKLFF
>TRBD2|TRBV5-1|TRBJ2-3|once|16
TGCGCCAGCAGCTTGGGACTAGCGGGGGGCACAGATACGCAGTATTTT
CASSLGLAGGTDTQYF
>-|TRBV19|TRBJ1-2|-|15
TGTGCCAGTAGTATAATCACAGGCGAAAACTATGGCTACACCTTC
CASSIITGENYGYTF